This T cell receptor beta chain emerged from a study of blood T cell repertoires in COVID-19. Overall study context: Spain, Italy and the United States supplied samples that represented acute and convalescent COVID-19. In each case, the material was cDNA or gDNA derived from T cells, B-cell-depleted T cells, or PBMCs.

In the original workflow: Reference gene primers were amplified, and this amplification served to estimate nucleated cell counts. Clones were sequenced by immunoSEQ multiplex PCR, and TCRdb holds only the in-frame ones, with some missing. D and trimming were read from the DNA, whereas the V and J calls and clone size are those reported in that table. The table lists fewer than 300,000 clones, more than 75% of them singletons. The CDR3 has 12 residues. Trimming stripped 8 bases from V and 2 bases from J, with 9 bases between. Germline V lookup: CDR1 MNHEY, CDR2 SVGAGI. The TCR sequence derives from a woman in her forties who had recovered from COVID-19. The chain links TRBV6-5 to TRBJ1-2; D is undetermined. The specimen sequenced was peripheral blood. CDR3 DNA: TGTGCCAGCCTGGGCCTGAACTATGGCTACACCTTC. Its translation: CASLGLNYGYTF.